The 21 T cell receptor beta chains below come from one sample, sequenced in a study of immune evolution from preneoplasia to lung adenocarcinoma. Here immunoSEQ multiplex PCR was the method, and the copy in TCRdb shows in-frame clones only, minus some. The sample lists about 8,300 clones; about 80% were seen once. Sequencing was done on a sample of FFPE invasive lung adenocarcinoma tissue. These receptors were obtained from a person aged 50-70 years with lung adenocarcinoma.

This chain uses TRBV7-3 with TRBJ2-1, with D tentatively TRBD2 (5 bases). The germline V gene has CDR1 SGHTA and CDR2 FQGTGA. The ends were cut back, 4 bases at V and 7 bases at J, with 11 bases in the middle. This CDR3 is 13 amino acids long. CDR3 bases: TGTGCCAGCAGCTGGGAGTCGGGTAATGAGCAGTTCTTC. Protein: CASSWESGNEQFF.

The chain joins TRBV29-1 to TRBJ2-1, with D perhaps assigned TRBD1 or TRBD2 (5 bases each). The CDR3 is 11 residues long. V was trimmed by 0 bases and J by 12 bases, leaving 9 bases between them. Germline V gives CDR1 SQVTM, CDR2 ANQGSEA. The CDR3 DNA reads TGCAGCGTTGAAGATTTGAGGGGGCAGTTCTTC. As protein: CSVEDLRGQFF.

For this clone: The junction and the germline gene differ at one end; a read error may be behind it. The rearrangement joins TRBV29-1 to TRBJ2-3, with D perhaps matching TRBD1 or TRBD2 (5 bases each). Germline V CDR1 and CDR2: SQVTM, ANQGSEA. The CDR3 totals 14 residues. DNA of the CDR3: TGCACCGTTGTTGGGACGACTAGCACAGATACGCAGTATTTT. This translates into CTVVGTTSTDTQYF.

The chain combines TRBV18 with TRBJ1-1, with a weak D call TRBD1 (5 bases). Germline CDR1 reads KGHSH; CDR2 reads LQKENI. The ends were cut back, 4 bases at V and 0 bases at J, with 9 bases in the middle. CDR3 size: 14 residues. Here the CDR3 reads CASSLQGMNTEAFF. The DNA for the CDR3 is TGTGCCAGCTCACTGCAGGGAATGAACACTGAAGCTTTCTTT.

This clone was observed a few times. This chain uses TRBV7-9 with TRBJ2-3, with D perhaps given as TRBD1 or TRBD2 (5 bases each). The CDR3 runs to 17 residues. Trimming cost V 5 bases and J 4 bases, with 22 bases left between them. CDR1 is SEHNR and CDR2 is FQNEAQ in the germline V gene (reference sequence). The CDR3 reads CASSPRRMGPAADTQYF. Written as DNA, the CDR3 is TGTGCCAGCAGCCCACGGAGGATGGGACCAGCAGCAGATACGCAGTATTTT.

V usage is TRBV6-5 and J usage is TRBJ2-1; tentatively, D is TRBD1 (6 bases). The CDR3 covers 14 residues. Per the germline V gene, CDR1 is MNHEY and CDR2 is SVGAGI. Between the trimmed V and J ends, which lost 7 bases and 7 bases, there was a span of 17 bases. DNA of the CDR3: TGTGCCAGCACGTCCTCGACAGGCTTGAATGAGCAGTTCTTC. This encodes CASTSSTGLNEQFF.

V and J are TRBV28 and TRBJ1-1, with no clear D. The CDR3 extends over 13 amino acids. The germline V gene encodes CDR1 MDHEN and CDR2 SYDVKM. The V end lost 3 bases, the J end lost 6 bases, and 11 bases lay between the germline ends. Written as DNA, the CDR3 is TGTGCCAGCAGTTTGTGGTCGGGTCCTGAAGCTTTCTTT. It yields the protein CASSLWSGPEAFF.

This clone has only one observation. The genes are TRBV7-2 and TRBJ2-7; TRBD1 might be the D (6 bases). V lost 4 bases, J lost 3 bases, and 16 bases lay in between. The CDR3 spans 15 residues. CDR1 is SGHTA and CDR2 is FQGNSA in the germline V gene. The CDR3 DNA is TGTGCCAGCAGCTCCTCCGGGACAACCGGCTACGAGCAGTACTTC. Translation gives CASSSSGTTGYEQYF. The variable domain in full, with the rest retrieved from reference TRBV7-2 and TRBJ2-7, is GAGVSQSPSNKVTEKGKDVELRCDPISGHTALYWYRQSLGQGLEFLIYFQGNSAPDKSGLPSDRFSAERTGGSVSTLTIQRTQQEDSAVYLCASSSSGTTGYEQYFGPGTRLTVT.

To note about this clone: The same CDR3 can be traced to other DNA sequences in this sample. This chain joins TRBV4-1 and TRBJ2-3, with D perhaps given as TRBD1 or TRBD2 (5 bases each). This CDR3 has 17 residues. CDR1 is MGHRA and CDR2 is YSYEKL in the germline V gene. Trimming removed 1 base at V and 1 base at J, with 15 bases between. The CDR3 DNA is TGCGCCAGCAGCCAAGTCGATCCTCTGGGGGGCACAGATACGCAGTATTTT. This sequence encodes CASSQVDPLGGTDTQYF.

The genes are TRBV7-2 and TRBJ2-7; 7 nucleotides align to TRBD2. The CDR3 covers 15 residues. V was pared by 5 bases and J by 12 bases, with 19 bases of the junction left unmatched. CDR1 is SGHTA and CDR2 is FQGNSA in the germline V gene. The CDR3 loop reads CASSGTAGTNPKVYF. Written as DNA, the CDR3 is TGTGCCAGCAGCGGAACCGCCGGGACTAACCCTAAAGTGTACTTC.

The chain links TRBV4-1 to TRBJ1-1, with D perhaps matching TRBD1 (6 bases). V lost 4 bases, J lost 5 bases, and 14 bases lay in between. The CDR3 covers 14 residues. Per the germline V gene, CDR1 is MGHRA and CDR2 is YSYEKL. For the CDR3, the DNA is TGCGCCAGCAGCCCAGGGGCCAGAGGGACTGAAGCTTTCTTT. Encoded protein: CASSPGARGTEAFF.

The genes are TRBV4-1 and TRBJ2-1, with D perhaps TRBD2 (6 bases). The CDR3 spans 15 residues. Trimming removed 1 base at V and 3 bases at J, with 10 bases between. Germline V gene lookup returns CDR1 MGHRA and CDR2 YSYEKL. The CDR3 loop reads CASSQVRGNYNEQFF. Written as DNA, the CDR3 is TGCGCCAGCAGCCAAGTGCGGGGAAACTACAATGAGCAGTTCTTC.

The chain joins TRBV5-1 to TRBJ1-2; TRBD1 is a possible D gene (5 bases). The germline V gene encodes CDR1 SGHRS and CDR2 YFSETQ. Trimming cost V 1 base and J 1 base, with 11 bases left between them. The CDR3 covers 15 residues. CDR3 amino acids: CASSLPGTINYGYTF. For the CDR3, the DNA is TGCGCCAGCAGCTTGCCCGGGACTATTAACTATGGCTACACCTTC.

The rearrangement uses TRBV6-1 and TRBJ2-3; no clear D gene. Germline V CDR1 and CDR2: MNHNS, SASEGT. This CDR3 is built from 16 residues. V gave up 1 base and J gave up 0 bases, with 11 bases separating them. CDR3 sequence: CASSEGSYASTDTQYF. CDR3 bases: TGTGCCAGCAGTGAAGGTAGCTACGCTAGCACAGATACGCAGTATTTT.

The V call is TRBV30, the J call TRBJ1-1; no clear D. Germline CDR1 GTSNPN, CDR2 SVGIG (reference sequence). This CDR3 has 15 amino acids. Trimming left V 8 bases short and J 8 bases short, with 27 bases between. The CDR3, as DNA: TGTGCCCTAACGGGCGGGAGCATTCGGTCGGCCGAAGCTTTCTTT. Translating it yields CALTGGSIRSAEAFF.

This clone has just one count. The V call is TRBV20-1, the J call TRBJ2-7, with unresolved D. The CDR3 spans 11 residues. Trimming shortened V by 3 bases and J by 7 bases, and 10 bases separated the two germline ends. Per germline, CDR1 DFQATT and CDR2 SNEGSKA (reference sequence). CDR3 region: CSASASREQYF. The CDR3 nucleotides are TGCAGTGCTAGTGCTAGTCGGGAGCAGTACTTC.

The gene calls are TRBV2 and TRBJ2-1; 10 bases align to TRBD2. Germline-derived CDR1 and CDR2 are SNHLY and FYNNEI. This CDR3 is built from 15 residues. The V gene end was trimmed by 4 bases and the J gene end by 9 bases; junction bases not matched to a gene: 9. CDR3 DNA: TGTGCCAGCAGTGTTGCAGCGGGAGGGGTGGGTGAGCAGTTCTTC. Translating gives CASSVAAGGVGEQFF.

The J gene is TRBJ1-1, the V gene TRBV9; 7 bases line up with TRBD1. Germline CDR1 SGDLS, CDR2 YYNGEE. V trimming: 4 bases; J trimming: 1 base; junction bases outside the gene matches: 7. CDR3 length: 15 amino acids. Here the CDR3 DNA reads TGTGCCAGCAGCTCAGGGGGACAGACGAACACTGAAGCTTTCTTT. Translation: CASSSGGQTNTEAFF.

CDR3: CASSFASSSYNEQFF. The CDR3 region has the DNA TGTGCCAGCAGTTTTGCTAGTAGCTCCTACAATGAGCAGTTCTTC. J is TRBJ2-1 and V is TRBV27, with D uncertain. Germline lookup yields CDR1 MNHEY and CDR2 SMNVEV (reference sequence). V was trimmed by 3 bases and J by 0 bases, leaving 9 bases between them. The CDR3 covers 15 residues.

CDR3 sequence (DNA): TGTGCCAGCAGCTTCCTAGCGGGAGGTTGGTCCTACAATGAGCAGTTCTTC. This encodes CASSFLAGGWSYNEQFF. The rearrangement links TRBV7-8 to TRBJ2-1; 11 bases map to TRBD2. Per the germline V gene, CDR1 is SGHVS and CDR2 is FQNEAQ. This CDR3 is built from 17 residues. Trimming took 3 bases from V and 1 from J; bases not matched to a gene: 5.

The rearrangement links TRBV11-2 to TRBJ1-3; D is possibly TRBD1 (5 bases). The CDR3 totals 15 residues. V was pared by 5 bases and J by 0 bases, with 11 bases between. Germline V gene lookup returns CDR1 SGHAT and CDR2 FQNNGV. The CDR3 coding sequence is TGTGCCAGCAGCCTAACAGGATTCTCTGGAAACACCATATATTTT. It encodes CASSLTGFSGNTIYF.